The TCR beta chain described here comes from a study of cytomegalovirus exposure and HLA in healthy donors. Study outcomes and limitations: Being productive about 87% or about 30% of the time was typical of most TCR beta V segments in an earlier analysis.

A word on this clone: As yet, its antigen is unknown.

The CDR3 extends over 14 amino acids. CDR1 is MNHEY, CDR2 SVGAGI, per germline. Between the trimmed V and J ends, which lost 1 base and 4 bases, there was a span of 10 bases. It was with 60 Vbeta and 13 Jbeta primers that the PCR ran. The method was immunoSEQ multiplex PCR; TCRdb's version includes in-frame clones alone and lacks a portion of them. The profile shows around 120,000 clones, roughly two thirds of them singletons. This chain joins TRBV6-5 and TRBJ2-5; tentative D call: TRBD1 (5 bases). The receptor's source is a man aged 30 to 45 in good health and CMV-seropositive. The sample consisted of PBMCs. CDR3 loop: CASSYLAGRETQYF. As DNA, the CDR3 is TGTGCCAGCAGTTACTTGGCAGGGCGAGAGACCCAGTACTTC.